The TCR beta chain under discussion was sequenced for a study of blood T cell repertoires in COVID-19. Study information: COVID-19 samples collected from the United States, Italy and Spain covered acute and convalescent phases. Sources were T cells, B-cell-depleted T cells, or PBMCs; the material itself was cDNA or gDNA.

V was pared by 5 bases and J by 3 bases, with 17 bases between. The CDR3 runs 16 residues. Germline V lookup: CDR1 MNHEY, CDR2 SMNVEV (reference sequence). Per the original data handling: By means of reference gene primer amplification, nucleated cell counts were estimated. Sequencing was performed with immunoSEQ multiplex PCR; in TCRdb, only in-frame clones are kept and a portion is missing. The V and J calls and clone size are taken from that table; D and trimming were inferred from the DNA. Of around 300,000 clones listed, around 85% are singletons. This chain links TRBV27 with TRBJ2-1, with D tentatively TRBD1 (6 bases). Material for sequencing was peripheral blood. This receptor was taken from a woman in her forties or fifties with active or convalescent COVID-19. The CDR3 sequence: CASSARTVPFYNEQFF. DNA of the CDR3: TGTGCCAGCAGTGCTCGGACAGTACCTTTCTACAATGAGCAGTTCTTC.